These 17 T cell receptor beta chains share one sample of origin, sequenced in a study of Ad26.COV2.S vaccination and SARS-CoV-2 variants. Profiling relied on immunoSEQ multiplex PCR, and the TCRdb table lists in-frame clones only, not all of them. The sample comprises hundreds of thousands of clones, over 75% of which are singletons, and roughly 3.1% rests with the top ten. The treatment here: around 19 received Ad26.COV2.S at low or high dose, single or two shots; 5 received placebo; per-sample allocation not given. The investigators took samples on day 63 after the first vaccine or placebo injection. The source material was peripheral blood, sampled in a trial of Ad26.COV2.S vaccine versus placebo. The receptors come from a person aged 18-60 years who received the Ad26.COV2.S COVID-19 vaccine or a placebo.

Only one count was recorded for this clone. The V call is TRBV27, the J call TRBJ2-7, with D possibly matching TRBD2 (5 bases). CDR3 length equals 15 residues. The V end lost 5 bases, the J end lost 2 bases, and 16 bases lay between the germline ends. Germline V gives CDR1 MNHEY, CDR2 SMNVEV (reference sequence). Written as DNA, the CDR3 is TGTGCCAGCAGTCTAGGGTACCAGAGGGCCTACGAGCAGTACTTC. Translated, it gives CASSLGYQRAYEQYF.

The V call is TRBV30, the J call TRBJ1-5; the D gene is possibly TRBD1 (5 bases). This CDR3 has 13 residues. Germline V CDR1 and CDR2: GTSNPN, SVGIG (reference sequence). V dropped 2 bases and J dropped 7 bases, with 12 bases sitting between them. The CDR3 region has the DNA TGTGCCTGGAGTAGAGGGGTTGGGCAGCCCCAGCATTTT. It codes for CAWSRGVGQPQHF.

The rearrangement joins TRBV4-1 to TRBJ1-3; D unclear. There are 14 residues in the CDR3. Trimming left V 5 bases short and J 3 bases short, with 11 bases between. CDR1 MGHRA and CDR2 YSYEKL come from the germline V gene. The CDR3 loop reads CASSVPGGGNTIYF. DNA of the CDR3: TGCGCCAGCAGCGTGCCAGGAGGTGGAAACACCATATATTTT.

This clone appeared a few times. The rearrangement uses TRBV6-6 and TRBJ2-2; D not resolved. There are 12 residues in the CDR3. CDR1 and CDR2 (germline): MNHNY, SVGAGI (reference sequence). The V end was cut by 6 bases, the J end by 2 bases, with 4 bases between. The CDR3 region is CASSLNTGELFF. In nucleotides, the CDR3 is TGTGCCAGCAGCCTTAACACCGGGGAGCTGTTTTTT.

The chain employs TRBV7-9 and TRBJ1-1, with TRBD1 matching 7 bases. Germline-derived CDR1 and CDR2 are SEHNR and FQNEAQ (reference sequence). The ends lost 5 bases at V and 3 bases at J; junction bases unmatched: 12. The length of the CDR3 is 16 residues. CDR3: CASSPHRGQSDTEAFF. Here the CDR3 DNA reads TGTGCCAGCAGCCCCCACAGGGGTCAAAGTGACACTGAAGCTTTCTTT.

J is TRBJ1-5 and V is TRBV5-4, with D hard to call. With 0 bases removed from V and 1 base from J, the gap between germline ends came to 8 bases. The CDR3 runs 15 residues. Per germline, CDR1 SGHNT and CDR2 YYREEE (reference sequence). CDR3 DNA sequence: TGTGCCAGCAGCTTGGGGATTGGCAGCAATCAGCCCCAGCATTTT. Its translation: CASSLGIGSNQPQHF. The full variable domain, with the rest looked up from reference TRBV5-4 and TRBJ1-5, is ETGVTQSPTHLIKTRGQQVTLRCSSQSGHNTVSWYQQALGQGPQFIFQYYREEENGRGNFPPRFSGLQFPNYSSELNVNALELDDSALYLCASSLGIGSNQPQHFGDGTRLSIL.

V gene TRBV7-6 combines with J gene TRBJ2-7; D possibly corresponds to TRBD1 (5 bases). The CDR3 totals 14 residues. Looked up from germline, CDR1 is SGHVS and CDR2 is FNYEAQ. Trimming took 0 bases from V and 2 from J, leaving 8 bases between them. CDR3 nucleotides: TGTGCCAGCAGCTTAGCAGGGGCAACCTACGAGCAGTACTTC. It encodes CASSLAGATYEQYF.

V gene TRBV6-1 combines with J gene TRBJ2-3, with 7 bases lining up with TRBD2. Germline V lookup: CDR1 MNHNS, CDR2 SASEGT. The V segment lost 2 bases and the J segment 4 bases; nucleotides outside the gene matches: 6. The CDR3 loop spans 15 amino acids. The CDR3 protein is CASSESGVQADTQYF. CDR3 DNA sequence: TGTGCCAGCAGTGAAAGCGGGGTGCAGGCAGATACGCAGTATTTT.

The chain uses TRBV30 and TRBJ2-2; 8 bases fit TRBD1. The CDR3 has 15 amino acids. Germline loops: CDR1 GTSNPN, CDR2 SVGIG (reference sequence). The trim removed 3 bases at V and 8 bases at J, leaving 11 bases unmatched. The CDR3 sequence is CAWRSWTGNIGELFF. The CDR3, as DNA: TGTGCCTGGAGATCCTGGACAGGGAATATAGGGGAGCTGTTTTTT.

In this sample, this clone turned up once. CDR3 residues: CASSVSGLAGRETQYF. The CDR3 DNA reads as TGTGCCAGCAGCGTATCGGGACTAGCGGGGCGAGAGACCCAGTACTTC. The gene calls are TRBV9 and TRBJ2-5; 13 positions agree with TRBD2. V was clipped by 1 base and J by 4 bases; unmatched bases: 4. The CDR3 length is 16 residues. Germline CDR1 SGDLS, CDR2 YYNGEE.

This rearrangement joins TRBV3-1 (or the pseudogene TRBV3-2) to TRBJ1-2, with 8 bases identical to TRBD1. V lost 1 base and J lost 0; bases outside the gene matches: 7. Germline assignment: CDR1 LGHDT and CDR2 YNNKEL (reference sequence). The CDR3 is 17 residues long. CDR3 sequence reads: CASSQGWRTGPNYGYTF. The CDR3 coding sequence is TGTGCCAGCAGCCAAGGCTGGCGGACAGGGCCTAACTATGGCTACACCTTC.

The CDR3 DNA is TGTGCCAGCAGTTACTCCCGGACAGTTTATGGCTACACCTTC. It codes for CASSYSRTVYGYTF. The J gene is TRBJ1-2, the V gene TRBV6-5; possibly TRBD1 for D (6 bases). This CDR3 has 14 amino acids. The V and J ends lost 0 bases and 5 bases respectively, with 10 bases between them. Germline CDR1 and CDR2: MNHEY and SVGAGI.

The CDR3 protein is CASSLGQVFTEAFF. The CDR3 DNA is TGCGCCAGCAGCTTAGGGCAGGTATTCACTGAAGCTTTCTTT. V is TRBV5-1 and J is TRBJ1-1; no clear D. Germline V lookup: CDR1 SGHRS, CDR2 YFSETQ. The CDR3 is 14 amino acids. V was shortened by 2 bases and J by 4 bases, with 12 bases between the two germline ends.

The V call is TRBV9, the J call TRBJ1-1, with D hard to call. V was pared by 2 bases and J by 5 bases, with 10 bases between. The germline V gene has CDR1 SGDLS and CDR2 YYNGEE. This CDR3 has 13 residues. The CDR3, as DNA: TGTGCCAGCAGCGTTCGGTTAATGACTGAAGCTTTCTTT. Protein product: CASSVRLMTEAFF.

The chain carries TRBV18 and TRBJ2-7; the match to TRBD1 covers 7 bases. From germline, CDR1 is KGHSH and CDR2 LQKENI. This CDR3 is 13 amino acids long. Trimming cost V 4 bases and J 5 bases; bases outside gene matches: 5. The CDR3 nucleotides read TGTGCCAGCTCACGGGACAGAAGGGACGAGCAGTACTTC. It is translated as CASSRDRRDEQYF.

The rearrangement uses TRBV29-1 and TRBJ1-2, with D perhaps matching TRBD1 (5 bases). This CDR3 region has 23 residues. The V and J ends lost 0 bases and 0 bases respectively, with 35 bases between them. Germline loops: CDR1 SQVTM, CDR2 ANQGSEA. Written as DNA, the CDR3 is TGCAGCGTTGAAGATCCTTACAGTTCGCCTGCGTTCCACGCGGGGCCCACTAACTATGGCTACACCTTC. Residues: CSVEDPYSSPAFHAGPTNYGYTF.

This clone was picked up a small number of times. This sequence joins TRBV4-2 and TRBJ1-1; no firm D call. Germline V gives CDR1 LGHNA, CDR2 YNFKEQ. V shed 4 bases and J shed 0 bases, with 12 bases lying between them. This CDR3 comprises 15 residues. CDR3 loop: CASSPTGRVNTEAFF. CDR3 sequence (DNA): TGTGCCAGCAGCCCCACCGGCCGGGTGAACACTGAAGCTTTCTTT.